A selection of T cell receptor beta chains follows, all from one sample in a study of PD-1 and CTLA-4 blockade in melanoma. Generated by immunoSEQ multiplex PCR, the TCRdb table keeps only in-frame clones and is missing some. This table holds 25,000 to 35,000 clones, approximately 89% found once. Specimen: CD8+ T cells from peripheral blood, collected from a patient given anti-PD-1 treatment. The receptors here all came from a human donor with melanoma. Each CDR3 is given with its conserved first and last residue. A D gene is named only where the DNA matches it firmly. The size field is filled for only some rows; it gives once, few, many or a size class.

v_call: TRBV7-9; j_call: TRBJ2-1; clone_size: .; d_call: .; cdr3_aa: CASSPGLDNEQFF; cdr3_nt: TGTGCCAGCAGCCCAGGTCTGGACAATGAGCAGTTCTTC
v_call: TRBV2; j_call: TRBJ1-4; clone_size: .; d_call: .; cdr3_aa: CASSEALMEKLFF; cdr3_nt: TGTGCCAGCAGTGAAGCGCTTATGGAGAAACTGTTTTTT
v_call: TRBV7-3; j_call: TRBJ2-1; clone_size: .; d_call: TRBD2; cdr3_aa: CASSPGLAGAEISNEQFF; cdr3_nt: TGTGCCAGCAGCCCGGGACTAGCGGGAGCTGAGATCTCGAATGAGCAGTTCTTC
v_call: TRBV2; j_call: TRBJ2-7; clone_size: .; d_call: .; cdr3_aa: CASSEWGFEQYF; cdr3_nt: TGTGCCAGCAGTGAATGGGGGTTCGAGCAGTACTTC
v_call: TRBV4-2; j_call: TRBJ2-7; clone_size: .; d_call: TRBD2; cdr3_aa: CASSQPGLAEGEQYF; cdr3_nt: TGTGCCAGCAGCCAACCGGGACTAGCGGAGGGCGAGCAGTACTTC
v_call: TRBV6-5; j_call: TRBJ1-5; clone_size: .; d_call: .; cdr3_aa: CASSYSMGLPQHF; cdr3_nt: TGTGCCAGCAGTTACTCGATGGGGCTGCCCCAGCATTTT
v_call: TRBV11-2; j_call: TRBJ1-1; clone_size: .; d_call: TRBD1; cdr3_aa: CASGSFPGQGNTEAFF; cdr3_nt: TGTGCCAGCGGTTCCTTCCCGGGACAGGGGAACACTGAAGCTTTCTTT
v_call: TRBV11-2; j_call: TRBJ2-7; clone_size: .; d_call: .; cdr3_aa: CASSLVDGSDEQYF; cdr3_nt: TGTGCCAGCAGCTTAGTGGACGGGAGTGACGAGCAGTACTTC
v_call: TRBV5-8; j_call: TRBJ2-1; clone_size: once; d_call: .; cdr3_aa: CASSLYSGRSYNEQFF; cdr3_nt: TGTGCCAGCAGCTTGTATAGCGGACGGTCCTACAATGAGCAGTTCTTC
v_call: TRBV28; j_call: TRBJ2-7; clone_size: .; d_call: .; cdr3_aa: CASSQTDEQYF; cdr3_nt: TGTGCCAGCAGCCAAACGGACGAGCAGTACTTC
v_call: TRBV30; j_call: TRBJ1-2; clone_size: .; d_call: .; cdr3_aa: CAWTTGSPNYGYTF; cdr3_nt: TGTGCCTGGACCACGGGGTCCCCAAACTATGGCTACACCTTC
v_call: TRBV29-1; j_call: TRBJ1-3; clone_size: .; d_call: .; cdr3_aa: CSVEAASTGNTIYF; cdr3_nt: TGCAGCGTTGAGGCGGCAAGCACTGGAAACACCATATATTTT
v_call: TRBV5-4; j_call: TRBJ2-1; clone_size: .; d_call: TRBD1; cdr3_aa: CASSRNRGDYNEQFF; cdr3_nt: TGTGCCAGCAGCAGAAACAGGGGGGACTACAATGAGCAGTTCTTC
v_call: TRBV19; j_call: TRBJ2-1; clone_size: .; d_call: TRBD2; cdr3_aa: CASSRSGSSYNEQFF; cdr3_nt: TGTGCCAGTAGTAGGAGCGGGAGCTCCTACAATGAGCAGTTCTTC
v_call: TRBV7-9; j_call: TRBJ2-3; clone_size: .; d_call: .; cdr3_aa: CASSLQERGESTVTDTQYF; cdr3_nt: TGTGCCAGCAGCCTTCAGGAGAGGGGCGAATCTACCGTCACAGATACGCAGTATTTT
v_call: TRBV9; j_call: TRBJ2-5; clone_size: .; d_call: TRBD1; cdr3_aa: CASSVRGRETQYF; cdr3_nt: TGTGCCAGCAGCGTAAGGGGGCGAGAGACCCAGTACTTC
v_call: TRBV5-1; j_call: TRBJ1-1; clone_size: .; d_call: .; cdr3_aa: CASSPMPGSEAFF; cdr3_nt: TGCGCCAGCAGCCCAATGCCCGGGTCTGAAGCTTTCTTT
v_call: TRBV14; j_call: TRBJ2-1; clone_size: few; d_call: TRBD2; cdr3_aa: CASSLRGLAGFDEQFF; cdr3_nt: TGTGCCAGCAGCCTTAGAGGACTAGCGGGGTTCGATGAGCAGTTCTTC
v_call: TRBV14; j_call: TRBJ1-4; clone_size: .; d_call: .; cdr3_aa: CASSLARGVNEKLFF; cdr3_nt: TGTGCCAGCAGCCTCGCTAGGGGGGTTAATGAAAAACTGTTTTTT
v_call: TRBV7-9; j_call: TRBJ1-1; clone_size: .; d_call: .; cdr3_aa: CASSPTENTEAFF; cdr3_nt: TGTGCCAGCAGCCCGACAGAGAACACTGAAGCTTTCTTT
v_call: TRBV9; j_call: TRBJ1-1; clone_size: .; d_call: TRBD1; cdr3_aa: CASSATGGNTEAFF; cdr3_nt: TGTGCCAGCAGCGCCACAGGGGGCAACACTGAAGCTTTCTTT
v_call: TRBV2; j_call: TRBJ1-1; clone_size: .; d_call: .; cdr3_aa: CASSEVPRGGTPSDMNTEAFF; cdr3_nt: TGTGCCAGCAGTGAAGTTCCCCGCGGGGGGACGCCATCGGATATGAACACTGAAGCTTTCTTT
v_call: TRBV12-3/TRBV12-4; j_call: TRBJ1-2; clone_size: .; d_call: .; cdr3_aa: CASSLPANYGYTF; cdr3_nt: TGTGCCAGCAGCCTTCCAGCTAACTATGGCTACACCTTC
v_call: TRBV10-3; j_call: TRBJ2-2; clone_size: few; d_call: .; cdr3_aa: CAISETGGELFF; cdr3_nt: TGTGCCATCAGTGAGACGGGCGGGGAGCTGTTTTTT
v_call: TRBV6-5; j_call: TRBJ1-4; clone_size: .; d_call: TRBD1; cdr3_aa: CASSYHRGADEKLFF; cdr3_nt: TGTGCCAGCAGTTACCACAGGGGGGCAGATGAAAAACTGTTTTTT
v_call: TRBV7-6; j_call: TRBJ2-2; clone_size: .; d_call: TRBD2; cdr3_aa: CASSLQGRIAGGPAGELFF; cdr3_nt: TGTGCCAGCAGCTTACAGGGAAGGATAGCGGGAGGGCCTGCCGGGGAGCTGTTTTTT
v_call: TRBV19; j_call: TRBJ2-1; clone_size: .; d_call: TRBD2; cdr3_aa: CASSPLAGGVNEQFF; cdr3_nt: TGTGCCAGTAGTCCGCTAGCGGGAGGGGTCAATGAGCAGTTCTTC
v_call: TRBV28; j_call: TRBJ1-1; clone_size: .; d_call: TRBD1; cdr3_aa: CASRPRTGGEGNTEAFF; cdr3_nt: TGTGCCAGCAGGCCACGGACAGGGGGAGAGGGGAACACTGAAGCTTTCTTT
v_call: TRBV10-3; j_call: TRBJ1-2; clone_size: .; d_call: .; cdr3_aa: CAISTGPLGGYTF; cdr3_nt: TGTGCCATCAGCACAGGCCCCTTAGGCGGCTACACCTTC
v_call: TRBV30; j_call: TRBJ2-5; clone_size: .; d_call: .; cdr3_aa: CAWSPGAVGQETQYF; cdr3_nt: TGTGCCTGGAGTCCCGGCGCGGTGGGACAAGAGACCCAGTACTTC
v_call: TRBV7-9; j_call: TRBJ2-5; clone_size: .; d_call: .; cdr3_aa: CASSPVGQETQYF; cdr3_nt: TGTGCCAGCAGCCCGGTGGGGCAAGAGACCCAGTACTTC
v_call: TRBV28; j_call: TRBJ2-1; clone_size: .; d_call: .; cdr3_aa: CASSLRGEWDNEQFF; cdr3_nt: TGTGCCAGCAGTTTGAGGGGGGAGTGGGACAATGAGCAGTTCTTC
v_call: TRBV6-4; j_call: TRBJ2-3; clone_size: .; d_call: .; cdr3_aa: CASSDLKSGTDTQYF; cdr3_nt: TGTGCCAGCAGTGACCTGAAATCTGGCACAGATACGCAGTATTTT
v_call: TRBV19; j_call: TRBJ1-1; clone_size: .; d_call: .; cdr3_aa: CASSGQRESTEAFF; cdr3_nt: TGTGCCAGTAGCGGACAGCGGGAGAGCACTGAAGCTTTCTTT
v_call: TRBV2; j_call: TRBJ2-1; clone_size: .; d_call: TRBD2; cdr3_aa: CASSPSGNNEQFF; cdr3_nt: TGTGCCAGCAGTCCTAGCGGGAACAATGAGCAGTTCTTC
v_call: TRBV6-5; j_call: TRBJ2-7; clone_size: .; d_call: TRBD1; cdr3_aa: CASSYGDRGPSYEQYF; cdr3_nt: TGTGCCAGCAGTTACGGGGACAGGGGCCCCTCCTACGAGCAGTACTTC
v_call: TRBV13; j_call: TRBJ1-2; clone_size: .; d_call: TRBD1; cdr3_aa: CASSSTGTNYGYTF; cdr3_nt: TGTGCCAGCAGCTCGACAGGGACTAACTATGGCTACACCTTC
v_call: TRBV19; j_call: TRBJ2-1; clone_size: .; d_call: TRBD1; cdr3_aa: CASSWDRENEQFF; cdr3_nt: TGTGCCAGTAGTTGGGACAGGGAGAATGAGCAGTTCTTC
v_call: TRBV7-9; j_call: TRBJ1-1; clone_size: .; d_call: .; cdr3_aa: CASSSTRAVTINTEAFF; cdr3_nt: TGTGCCAGCAGTTCAACGAGGGCCGTAACGATTAACACTGAAGCTTTCTTT
v_call: TRBV2; j_call: TRBJ1-2; clone_size: .; d_call: .; cdr3_aa: CASLGSNYGYTF; cdr3_nt: TGTGCCAGCCTGGGCTCAAACTATGGCTACACCTTC
v_call: TRBV7-6; j_call: TRBJ2-7; clone_size: .; d_call: .; cdr3_aa: CASSLGGSDFYEQYF; cdr3_nt: TGTGCCAGCAGCTTAGGGGGGTCAGACTTCTACGAGCAGTACTTC